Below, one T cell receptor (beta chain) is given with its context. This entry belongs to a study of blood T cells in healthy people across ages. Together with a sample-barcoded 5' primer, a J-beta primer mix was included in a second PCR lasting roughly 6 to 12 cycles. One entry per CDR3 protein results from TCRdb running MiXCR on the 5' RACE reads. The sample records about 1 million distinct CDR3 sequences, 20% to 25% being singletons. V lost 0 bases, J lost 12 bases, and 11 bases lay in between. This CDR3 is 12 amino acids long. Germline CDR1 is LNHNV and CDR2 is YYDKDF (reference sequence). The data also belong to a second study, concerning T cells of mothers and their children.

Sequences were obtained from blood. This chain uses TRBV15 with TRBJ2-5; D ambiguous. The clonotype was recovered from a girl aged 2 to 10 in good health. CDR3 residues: CATSRDLETEYF. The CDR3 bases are TGTGCCACCAGCAGAGATCTGGAAACCGAGTACTTC. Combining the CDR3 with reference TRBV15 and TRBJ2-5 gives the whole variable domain DAMVIQNPRYQVTQFGKPVTLSCSQTLNHNVMYWYQQKSSQAPKLLFHYYDKDFNNEADTPDNFQSRRPNTSFCFLDIRSPGLGDTAMYLCATSRDLETEYFGPGTRLLVL.